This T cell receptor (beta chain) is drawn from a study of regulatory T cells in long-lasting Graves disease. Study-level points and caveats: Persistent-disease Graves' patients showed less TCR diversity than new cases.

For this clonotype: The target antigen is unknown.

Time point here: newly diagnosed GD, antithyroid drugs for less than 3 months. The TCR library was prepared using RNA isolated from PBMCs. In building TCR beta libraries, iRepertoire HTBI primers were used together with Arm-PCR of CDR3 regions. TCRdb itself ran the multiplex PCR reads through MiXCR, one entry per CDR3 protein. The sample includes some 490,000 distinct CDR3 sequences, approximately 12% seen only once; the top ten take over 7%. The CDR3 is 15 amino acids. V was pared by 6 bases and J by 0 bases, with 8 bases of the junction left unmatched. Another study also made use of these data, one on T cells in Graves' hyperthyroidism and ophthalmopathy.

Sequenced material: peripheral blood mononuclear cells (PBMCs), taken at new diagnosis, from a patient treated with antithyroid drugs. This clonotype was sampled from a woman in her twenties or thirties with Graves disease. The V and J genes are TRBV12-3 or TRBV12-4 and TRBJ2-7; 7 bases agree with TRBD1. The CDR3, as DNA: TGTGCCAGCAGCGCCACAGGGGTCCTCTCCTACGAGCAGTACTTC. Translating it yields CASSATGVLSYEQYF.